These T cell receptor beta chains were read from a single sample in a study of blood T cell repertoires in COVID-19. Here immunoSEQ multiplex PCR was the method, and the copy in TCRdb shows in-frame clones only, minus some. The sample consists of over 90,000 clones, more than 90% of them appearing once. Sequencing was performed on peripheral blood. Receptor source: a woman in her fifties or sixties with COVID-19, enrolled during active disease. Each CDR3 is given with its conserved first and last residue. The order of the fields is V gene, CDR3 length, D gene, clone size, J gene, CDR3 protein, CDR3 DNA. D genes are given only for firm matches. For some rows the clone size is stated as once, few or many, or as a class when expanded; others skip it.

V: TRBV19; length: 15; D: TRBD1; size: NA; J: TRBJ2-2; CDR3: CASSITGANTGELFF; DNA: TGTGCCAGTAGTATCACAGGGGCGAACACCGGGGAGCTGTTTTTT
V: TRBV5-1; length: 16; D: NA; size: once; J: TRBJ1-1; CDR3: CASSLGQNLMNTEAFF; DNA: TGCGCCAGCAGCTTGGGGCAGAATCTTATGAACACTGAAGCTTTCTTT
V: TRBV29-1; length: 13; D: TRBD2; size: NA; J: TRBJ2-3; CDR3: CSVQAGVGDTQYF; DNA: TGCAGCGTGCAAGCGGGGGTCGGGGATACGCAGTATTTT
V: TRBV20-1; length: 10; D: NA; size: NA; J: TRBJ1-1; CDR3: CSARRGEAFF; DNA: TGCAGTGCTAGAAGGGGTGAAGCTTTCTTT
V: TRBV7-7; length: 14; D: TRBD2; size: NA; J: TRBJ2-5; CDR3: CASSPSGGKETQYF; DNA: TGTGCCAGCAGCCCCAGCGGGGGGAAAGAGACCCAGTACTTC
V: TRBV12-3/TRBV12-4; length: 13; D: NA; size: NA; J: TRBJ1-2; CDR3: CASSSRGGYGYTF; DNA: TGTGCCAGCAGTTCGAGGGGGGGCTATGGCTACACCTTC
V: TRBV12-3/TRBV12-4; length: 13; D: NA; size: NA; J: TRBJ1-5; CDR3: CASSTDSNQPQHF; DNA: TGTGCCAGCAGTACTGACAGTAATCAGCCCCAGCATTTT
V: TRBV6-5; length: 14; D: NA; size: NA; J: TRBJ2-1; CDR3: CATGAGTSYNEQFF; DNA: TGTGCCACCGGGGCCGGGACATCGTACAATGAGCAGTTCTTC
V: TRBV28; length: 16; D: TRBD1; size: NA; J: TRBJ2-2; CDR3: CASSIDRGWSTGELFF; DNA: TGTGCCAGCAGTATAGACAGGGGATGGAGCACCGGGGAGCTGTTTTTT
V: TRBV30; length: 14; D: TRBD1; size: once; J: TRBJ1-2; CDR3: CAWRLLDRVGGYTF; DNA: TGTGCCTGGAGATTACTTGACAGGGTTGGAGGCTACACCTTC
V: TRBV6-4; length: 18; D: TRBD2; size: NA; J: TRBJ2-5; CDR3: CASSDSLAGGPLKETQYF; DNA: TGTGCCAGCAGTGACAGTCTAGCGGGGGGGCCTCTTAAAGAGACCCAGTACTTC
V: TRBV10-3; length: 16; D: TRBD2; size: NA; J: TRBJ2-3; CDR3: CAISPLAGGPTDTQYF; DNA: TGTGCCATCAGTCCCTTGGCGGGGGGGCCCACAGATACGCAGTATTTT
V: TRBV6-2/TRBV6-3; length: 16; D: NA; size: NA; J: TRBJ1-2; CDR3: CASSYSPTGGDYGYTF; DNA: TGTGCCAGCAGTTACTCGCCAACGGGGGGGGACTATGGCTACACCTTC
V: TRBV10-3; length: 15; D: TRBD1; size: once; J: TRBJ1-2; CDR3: CAITFDRDLPSGYTF; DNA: TGTGCCATCACCTTTGACAGGGATCTCCCTAGTGGCTACACCTTC
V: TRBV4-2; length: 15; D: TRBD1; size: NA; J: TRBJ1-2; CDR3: CASSPPGQTNYGYTF; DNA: TGTGCCAGCAGCCCCCCGGGACAGACTAACTATGGCTACACCTTC
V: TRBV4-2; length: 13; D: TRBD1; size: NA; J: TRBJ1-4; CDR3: CASSQGDSGKLFF; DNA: TGTGCCAGCAGCCAAGGGGACAGCGGAAAACTGTTTTTT
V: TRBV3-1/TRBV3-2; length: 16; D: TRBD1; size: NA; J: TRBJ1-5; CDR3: CASSQDGGQGNQPQHF; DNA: TGTGCCAGCAGCCAGGACGGGGGACAGGGCAATCAGCCCCAGCATTTT
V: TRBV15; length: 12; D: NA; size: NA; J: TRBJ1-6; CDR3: CATSEVRSPLHF; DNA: TGTGCCACCAGCGAGGTTCGGTCACCCCTCCACTTT
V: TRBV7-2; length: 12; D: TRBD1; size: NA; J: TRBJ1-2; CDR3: CASSPTGYGYTF; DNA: TGTGCCAGCAGCCCGACAGGGTATGGCTACACCTTC
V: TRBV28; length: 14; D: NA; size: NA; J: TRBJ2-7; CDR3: CASSSSLNSYEQYF; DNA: TGTGCCAGCAGTTCCTCCCTTAACAGCTACGAGCAGTACTTC
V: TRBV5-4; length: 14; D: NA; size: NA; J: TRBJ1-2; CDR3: CASTPFGGNYGYTF; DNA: TGTGCCAGCACCCCCTTTGGAGGCAACTATGGCTACACCTTC
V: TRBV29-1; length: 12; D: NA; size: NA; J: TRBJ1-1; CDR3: CSVQGKYPEAFF; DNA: TGCAGCGTTCAGGGGAAGTACCCTGAAGCTTTCTTT
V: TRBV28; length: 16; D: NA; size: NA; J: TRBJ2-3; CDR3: CASVLNSRFSTDTQYF; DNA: TGTGCCAGCGTATTGAACAGCAGATTCAGCACAGATACGCAGTATTTT
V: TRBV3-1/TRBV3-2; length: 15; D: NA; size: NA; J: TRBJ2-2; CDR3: CASSQALTNTGELFF; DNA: TGTGCCAGCAGCCAAGCCCTAACGAACACCGGGGAGCTGTTTTTT
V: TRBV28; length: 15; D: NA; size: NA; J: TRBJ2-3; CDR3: CASSSGRTQQDTQYF; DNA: TGTGCCAGCAGTTCAGGACGGACTCAGCAAGATACGCAGTATTTT
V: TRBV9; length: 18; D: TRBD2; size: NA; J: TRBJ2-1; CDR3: CASSRLAGGPSSYNEQFF; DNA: TGTGCCAGCAGCAGACTAGCGGGGGGCCCTAGCTCCTACAATGAGCAGTTCTTC
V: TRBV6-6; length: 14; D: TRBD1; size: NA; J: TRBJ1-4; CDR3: CASSYLAGGEKLFF; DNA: TGTGCCAGCAGTTACTTGGCAGGGGGTGAAAAACTGTTTTTT
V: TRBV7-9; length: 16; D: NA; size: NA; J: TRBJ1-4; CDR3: CASSLAGGRMDEKLFF; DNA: TGTGCCAGCAGCTTAGCCGGGGGAAGAATGGATGAAAAACTGTTTTTT
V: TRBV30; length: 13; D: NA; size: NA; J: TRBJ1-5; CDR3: CAFNSGGNQPQHF; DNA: TGTGCCTTTAACTCGGGGGGCAATCAGCCCCAGCATTTT
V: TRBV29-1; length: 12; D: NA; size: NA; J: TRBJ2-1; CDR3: CSEGSVGALQFF; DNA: TGCAGCGAAGGGTCAGTTGGGGCCCTACAGTTCTTC
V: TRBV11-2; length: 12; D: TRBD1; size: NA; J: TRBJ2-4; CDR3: CASSSGGWIQYF; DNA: TGTGCCAGCAGCTCAGGGGGATGGATTCAGTACTTC
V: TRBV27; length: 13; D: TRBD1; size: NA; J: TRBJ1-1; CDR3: CASSFHRGDEAFF; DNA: TGTGCCAGCAGTTTCCACAGGGGTGATGAAGCTTTCTTT
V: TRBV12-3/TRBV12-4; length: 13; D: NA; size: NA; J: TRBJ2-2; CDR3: CASSPLNTGELFF; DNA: TGTGCCAGCAGTCCACTTAACACCGGGGAGCTGTTTTTT
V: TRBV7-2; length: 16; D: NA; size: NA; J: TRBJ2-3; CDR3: CASSLRTVQGTDTQYF; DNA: TGTGCCAGCAGCCTTCGGACAGTTCAGGGTACAGATACGCAGTATTTT
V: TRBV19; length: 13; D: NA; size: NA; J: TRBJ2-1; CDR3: CASSLGGWNEQFF; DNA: TGTGCCAGTAGTCTCGGGGGATGGAATGAGCAGTTCTTC
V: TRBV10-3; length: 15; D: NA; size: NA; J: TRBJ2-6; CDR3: CAIRGLLSGANVLTF; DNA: TGTGCCATCAGGGGACTGCTCTCTGGGGCCAACGTCCTGACTTTC
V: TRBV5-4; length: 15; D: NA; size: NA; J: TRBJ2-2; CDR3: CASSRFRGSTGELFF; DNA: TGTGCCAGCAGCAGATTTAGGGGGAGTACCGGGGAGCTGTTTTTT
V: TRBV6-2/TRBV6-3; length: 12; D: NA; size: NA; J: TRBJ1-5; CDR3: CASSSPGRPQHF; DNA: TGTGCCAGCAGTTCTCCAGGGCGGCCCCAGCATTTT
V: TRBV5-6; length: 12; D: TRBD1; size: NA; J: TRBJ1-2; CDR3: CASSLQGSGYTF; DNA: TGTGCCAGCAGCTTACAGGGGTCTGGCTACACCTTC
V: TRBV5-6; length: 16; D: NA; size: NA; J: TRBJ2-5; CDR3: CASSLAQGLYQETQYF; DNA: TGTGCCAGCAGCTTGGCCCAGGGTTTGTACCAAGAGACCCAGTACTTC
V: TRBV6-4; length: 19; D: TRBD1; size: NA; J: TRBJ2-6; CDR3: CASSVGPGGAPSGANVLTF; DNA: TGTGCCAGCAGTGTGGGTCCAGGGGGCGCGCCCTCTGGGGCCAACGTCCTGACTTTC
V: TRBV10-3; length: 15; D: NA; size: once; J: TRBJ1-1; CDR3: CAISGAGAANTEAFF; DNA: TGTGCCATCAGTGGGGCAGGGGCGGCGAACACTGAAGCTTTCTTT
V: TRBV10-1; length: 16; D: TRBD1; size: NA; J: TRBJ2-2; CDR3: CASSESRTGNTGELFF; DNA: TGCGCCAGCAGTGAGTCACGGACAGGGAACACCGGGGAGCTGTTTTTT